Below are 24 T cell receptor beta chains sequenced from a single sample in a study of human T cells and chemical hapten exposure. MiXCR was run by TCRdb on the RACE reads, yielding one entry per CDR3 protein. The data show 180,000 or so distinct CDR3 sequences, with 20% to 25% seen just once and 6% to 8% held by the top ten. Stated time point: patch test 1, 2 weeks after DPC sensitization. Treatment: therapeutic diphenylcyclopropenone sensitization with weekly scalp DPC. Specimen: whole blood, collected in connection with sensitization to the hapten diphenylcyclopropenone (DPC). The source of these receptors is a woman aged 45-65 years with alopecia areata. Some clones in this sample may be carry-over from other donors' samples.

Sample share makes this clonotype medium-sized (0.01 to 0.1%). The chain couples TRBV20-1 to TRBJ2-7, with TRBD2 matching over 10 bases. The CDR3 covers 14 residues. Trimming took 1 base from V and 2 from J; bases not matched to a gene: 2. Germline V CDR1 and CDR2: DFQATT, SNEGSKA (reference sequence). CDR3 in DNA: TGCAGTGCTAGAGCACTAGCGGGAACCTACGAGCAGTACTTC. Protein sequence: CSARALAGTYEQYF.

The chain has TRBV20-1 and TRBJ2-1; a weak D match, TRBD2 (5 bases). Per the germline V gene, CDR1 is DFQATT and CDR2 is SNEGSKA (reference sequence). Deletions cut 6 bases from V and 0 bases from J, with 12 bases between. The CDR3 contains 14 residues. The CDR3 DNA reads TGCAGTGCGAAGACTACAAGCTCCTACAATGAGCAGTTCTTC. The encoded protein is CSAKTTSSYNEQFF.

This rearrangement joins TRBV10-2 to TRBJ2-2; 10 nucleotides align to TRBD2. The CDR3 spans 14 residues. The germline gives CDR1 WSHSY, CDR2 SAAADI. Trimming at V came to 6 bases and at J to 6 bases, leaving 4 bases not matched to a gene. The CDR3 is CASREAGGSGELFF. The DNA for the CDR3 is TGCGCCAGCAGGGAAGCGGGAGGGTCCGGGGAGCTGTTTTTT.

V gene TRBV7-6 combines with J gene TRBJ1-5; the D is unclear. There are 15 residues in the CDR3. The germline gives CDR1 SGHVS, CDR2 FNYEAQ. The V end lost 1 base, the J end lost 5 bases, and 12 bases lay between the germline ends. The CDR3 nucleotides read TGTGCCAGCAGCTTAGGGGGTGGGGAGTATCAGCCCCAGCATTTT. This codes for CASSLGGGEYQPQHF.

This clonotype was detected many times. The chain carries TRBV9 and TRBJ1-1; a weak D match, TRBD1 (6 bases). Trimming shortened V by 1 base and J by 3 bases, and 19 bases separated the two germline ends. Germline V gives CDR1 SGDLS, CDR2 YYNGEE. The CDR3 runs 17 residues. CDR3 loop: CASSVITGGAGDTEAFF. Here the CDR3 DNA reads TGTGCCAGCAGCGTAATAACGGGGGGCGCGGGGGACACTGAAGCTTTCTTT. The variable domain in full, with the rest retrieved from reference TRBV9 and TRBJ1-1, is DSGVTQTPKHLITATGQRVTLRCSPRSGDLSVYWYQQSLDQGLQFLIQYYNGEERAKGNILERFSAQQFPDLHSELNLSSLELGDSALYFCASSVITGGAGDTEAFFGQGTRLTVV.

The chain carries TRBV27 and TRBJ2-3, with 12 bases matching TRBD2. CDR1 is MNHEY, CDR2 SMNVEV, per germline (reference sequence). The V and J ends lost 8 bases and 1 base, in that order; junction bases with no gene match: 19. The CDR3 runs to 20 residues. The CDR3 spells CASSRQLAGGTGEGTDTQYF. The CDR3 DNA reads TGTGCCAGCTCCCGGCAGCTAGCGGGAGGGACCGGTGAAGGCACAGATACGCAGTATTTT.

The rearrangement uses TRBV29-1 and TRBJ2-1; the D is unclear. Germline V gene sequence: CDR1 SQVTM, CDR2 ANQGSEA. V lost 4 bases, J lost 8 bases, and 18 bases lay in between. This CDR3 spans 14 amino acids. In DNA, the CDR3 is TGCAGCGTTGGCAAGAGGCTAGTTAGGCATGAGCAGTTCTTC. Its protein product is CSVGKRLVRHEQFF.

This clonotype appeared a few times. The chain couples TRBV25-1 to TRBJ1-1; no reliable D call. In germline, CDR1 is MGHDK, CDR2 SYGVNS. Trimming removed 2 bases from V and 5 bases from J, with 12 bases in between. The CDR3 consists of 14 residues. The CDR3 region is CASSELLGRTEAFF. The CDR3 DNA reads as TGTGCCAGCAGTGAACTTTTAGGGAGGACTGAAGCTTTCTTT.

The V call is TRBV12-3 or TRBV12-4, the J call TRBJ1-6; 7 bases are a match to TRBD1. The CDR3 has 16 amino acids. Trimming cost V 6 bases and J 0 bases; bases outside gene matches: 5. CDR3 nucleotides: TGTGCCAGCAGCGGGACAGCAAGCTCCTATAATTCACCCCTCCACTTT. It specifies CASSGTASSYNSPLHF.

This rearrangement joins TRBV7-3 to TRBJ2-1; 10 bases are shared with TRBD2. This CDR3 comprises 15 residues. Per germline, CDR1 SGHTA and CDR2 FQGTGA. The trim removed 4 bases at V and 7 bases at J, leaving 7 bases unmatched. CDR3 bases: TGTGCCAGCAGCTATACTAGCGGGGAGGGTAATGAGCAGTTCTTC. Amino acids: CASSYTSGEGNEQFF.

This clonotype was picked up a small number of times. This rearrangement joins TRBV6-5 to TRBJ2-7; TRBD2 might be the D (6 bases). Germline V gene data show CDR1 as MNHEY and CDR2 as SVGAGI. The germline V and J ends were trimmed by 5 bases and 6 bases, with 17 bases remaining between them. CDR3 length equals 14 residues. CDR3 nucleotide sequence: TGTGCCAGCAGTGACAGCGCGGGAAGAGCCGAGCAGTACTTC. The encoded protein is CASSDSAGRAEQYF.

The gene calls are TRBV13 and TRBJ2-7, with a possible D match to TRBD2 (6 bases). This CDR3 has 14 residues. V lost 5 bases and J lost 3, with 14 bases in between. Germline lookup yields CDR1 PRHDT and CDR2 FYEKMQ (reference sequence). CDR3 loop: CASSDSRTIYEQYF. DNA for the CDR3: TGTGCCAGCAGCGACAGCCGGACTATCTACGAGCAGTACTTC.

There are a few counts of this clonotype. This chain uses TRBV20-1 with TRBJ2-1; 10 bases align to TRBD2. Germline assignment: CDR1 DFQATT and CDR2 SNEGSKA (reference sequence). The CDR3 covers 17 residues. V trimming: 0 bases; J trimming: 4 bases; junction bases outside the gene matches: 9. The CDR3 loop is CSARDPSGTSVYNEQFF. The DNA of the CDR3 is TGCAGTGCTAGAGACCCGTCCGGGACTAGCGTATACAATGAGCAGTTCTTC.

This clonotype was seen more than once but under ten times. The chain links TRBV10-3 to TRBJ2-7; 7 bases match TRBD1. The germline gives CDR1 ENHRY, CDR2 SYGVKD. Trimming took 7 bases from V and 5 from J; bases not matched to a gene: 8. The CDR3 spans 13 residues. This CDR3 reads CAINPGQPHEQYF. The CDR3 nucleotides read TGTGCCATCAACCCGGGACAGCCGCACGAGCAGTACTTC.

This clonotype has only a few counts. V and J are TRBV6-2 or TRBV6-3 and TRBJ2-5; 7 bases are a match to TRBD1. After removal of 2 bases from V and 2 bases from J, the junction contained 5 bases not matched to a gene. The CDR3 totals 15 residues. Germline V lookup: CDR1 MNHEY, CDR2 SVGEGT. The CDR3 here is CASSYGGQIQETQYF. The CDR3 region has the DNA TGTGCCAGCAGTTACGGGGGACAGATACAAGAGACCCAGTACTTC.

The genes are TRBV29-1 and TRBJ2-5; 8 bases agree with TRBD1. The CDR3 is 14 residues long. V shed 6 bases and J 2 bases; nucleotides not matched to a gene: 8. Germline CDR1 SQVTM, CDR2 ANQGSEA. CDR3 in amino acids: CSVGPGQAQETQYF. The CDR3 DNA reads as TGCAGCGTGGGACCGGGACAGGCTCAAGAGACCCAGTACTTC.

This sequence joins TRBV7-9 and TRBJ1-3; possibly TRBD1 for D (6 bases). The CDR3 length is 17 residues. Trimming took off 0 bases at V and 0 bases at J, with 12 bases between the two ends. Per the germline V gene, CDR1 is SEHNR and CDR2 is FQNEAQ (reference sequence). CDR3 protein: CASSLARQAHSGNTIYF. CDR3 coding DNA: TGTGCCAGCAGCTTAGCGCGACAGGCCCACTCTGGAAACACCATATATTTT.

This clonotype was picked up a small number of times. V and J are TRBV29-1 and TRBJ1-1; a weak D match, TRBD1 (5 bases). Germline lookup yields CDR1 SQVTM and CDR2 ANQGSEA. V lost 6 bases, J lost 0 bases, and 11 bases lay in between. This CDR3 has 13 amino acids. CDR3 DNA sequence: TGCAGCGTACGGGGGGTTTTGAACACTGAAGCTTTCTTT. It specifies CSVRGVLNTEAFF.

The sample holds a few counts of this clonotype. The chain links TRBV6-2 or TRBV6-3 to TRBJ2-3; tentatively, D is TRBD2 (5 bases). Looked up from germline, CDR1 is MNHEY and CDR2 is SVGEGT. This CDR3 spans 17 amino acids. The germline V and J ends were trimmed by 4 bases and 0 bases, with 17 bases remaining between them. The chain's CDR3 is CASSSILRGSSTDTQYF. The CDR3 bases are TGTGCCAGCAGTTCGATACTACGGGGTTCTAGCACAGATACGCAGTATTTT.

V and J are TRBV20-1 and TRBJ2-5; D is unclear. V was pared by 5 bases and J by 9 bases, with 19 bases between. The length of the CDR3 is 13 residues. From germline, CDR1 is DFQATT and CDR2 SNEGSKA (reference sequence). CDR3 region: CSACGTFLDPQYF. CDR3 nucleotide sequence: TGCAGTGCTTGCGGAACCTTTCTAGATCCCCAGTACTTC.

The sample holds many counts of this clonotype. This chain links TRBV5-1 with TRBJ2-1; possibly TRBD2 for D (6 bases). Trimming removed 2 bases from V and 0 bases from J, with 9 bases in between. CDR3 length: 15 amino acids. Per the germline V gene, CDR1 is SGHRS and CDR2 is YFSETQ. The CDR3 spells CASSLPRDSYNEQFF. DNA for the CDR3: TGCGCCAGCAGCTTACCGCGGGACTCCTACAATGAGCAGTTCTTC.

This chain uses TRBV4-1 with TRBJ1-6; possibly TRBD1 for D (5 bases). V was shortened by 5 bases and J by 5 bases, with 10 bases between the two germline ends. The CDR3 runs to 14 residues. The V gene's germline CDR1 is MGHRA and CDR2 YSYEKL. The CDR3 region is CASSRGDDNSPLHF. The CDR3 nucleotides read TGCGCCAGCAGCAGAGGGGACGATAATTCACCCCTCCACTTT.

The chain recombines TRBV20-1 with TRBJ2-4, with D possibly TRBD2 on 6 matching bases. With 0 bases removed from V and 5 bases from J, the gap between germline ends came to 17 bases. CDR1 and CDR2 from the germline V gene are DFQATT and SNEGSKA (reference sequence). This CDR3 comprises 16 residues. The CDR3 here is CSARDLASEWENIQYF. CDR3 nucleotides: TGCAGTGCTAGAGATCTGGCTAGCGAGTGGGAAAACATTCAGTACTTC.

This clonotype was observed a handful of times. The chain has TRBV20-1 and TRBJ1-1; D call uncertain. Germline V CDR1 and CDR2: DFQATT, SNEGSKA (reference sequence). This CDR3 comprises 12 residues. Trimming stripped 1 base from V and 7 bases from J, with 10 bases between. The CDR3 region is CSARGGIGEAFF. CDR3 DNA: TGCAGTGCTAGAGGCGGGATCGGTGAAGCTTTCTTT.